The next 2 T cell receptor beta chains were all read from a single sample in a study of cytomegalovirus exposure and HLA in healthy donors. Libraries were prepared by immunoSEQ multiplex PCR; TCRdb keeps only in-frame clonotypes and omits some of them. The sample comprises roughly 70,000 clones, around four fifths of which are singletons, and around 2.9% rests with the top ten. Sample: PBMCs. These receptors were obtained from a young man in good health and CMV-seronegative.

The chain links TRBV6-5 to TRBJ2-1; 7 nucleotides align to TRBD2. Trimming removed 4 bases from V and 5 bases from J; junction bases left unmatched: 11. CDR3 length equals 16 residues. Germline V gene data show CDR1 as MNHEY and CDR2 as SVGAGI. The CDR3 sequence is CASSSLFEGRDNEQFF. In DNA form, the CDR3 reads TGTGCCAGCAGTTCCCTCTTTGAGGGGAGGGACAATGAGCAGTTCTTC.

V gene TRBV2 combines with J gene TRBJ1-2, with TRBD1 as a possible D gene (5 bases). V was pared by 5 bases and J by 5 bases, with 12 bases between. The germline CDR1 and CDR2 sequences are SNHLY and FYNNEI. The CDR3 runs to 13 residues. CDR3: CASSRAHRYGYTF. CDR3 sequence (DNA): TGTGCCAGCAGTAGGGCGCACAGGTATGGCTACACCTTC. Based on the CDR3 plus reference TRBV2 and TRBJ1-2, the full variable domain is EPEVTQTPSHQVTQMGQEVILRCVPISNHLYFYWYRQILGQKVEFLVSFYNNEISEKSEIFDDQFSVERPDGSNFTLKIRSTKLEDSAMYFCASSRAHRYGYTFGSGTRLTVV.